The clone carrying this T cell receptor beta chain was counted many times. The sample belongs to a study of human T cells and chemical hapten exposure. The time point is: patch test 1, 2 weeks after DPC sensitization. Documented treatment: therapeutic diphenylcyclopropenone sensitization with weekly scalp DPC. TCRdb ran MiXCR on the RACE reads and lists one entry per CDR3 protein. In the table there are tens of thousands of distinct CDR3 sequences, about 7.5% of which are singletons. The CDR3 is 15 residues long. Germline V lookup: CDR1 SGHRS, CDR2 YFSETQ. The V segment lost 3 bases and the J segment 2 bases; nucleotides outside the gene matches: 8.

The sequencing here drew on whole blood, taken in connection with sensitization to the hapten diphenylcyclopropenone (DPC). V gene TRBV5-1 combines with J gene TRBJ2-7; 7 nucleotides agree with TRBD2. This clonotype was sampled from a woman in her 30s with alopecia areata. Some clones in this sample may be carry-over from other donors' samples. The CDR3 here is CASSWGTTRAYEQYF. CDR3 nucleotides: TGCGCCAGCAGCTGGGGGACTACCCGGGCCTACGAGCAGTACTTC. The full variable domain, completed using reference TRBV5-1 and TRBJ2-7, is KAGVTQTPRYLIKTRGQQVTLSCSPISGHRSVSWYQQTPGQGLQFLFEYFSETQRNKGNFPGRFSGRQFSNSRSEMNVSTLELGDSALYLCASSWGTTRAYEQYFGPGTRLTVT.